A single sample gave rise to the 28 T cell receptor beta chains below, sequenced in a study of blood T cell repertoires in COVID-19. Method: immunoSEQ multiplex PCR; TCRdb's copy keeps in-frame clones and lacks some. Among roughly 220,000 clones listed, roughly 79% were seen once. The sample was peripheral blood. The origin of the receptors is an elderly woman with COVID-19, enrolled during active disease.

The gene calls are TRBV2 and TRBJ2-3; a possible D gene is TRBD2 (6 bases). This CDR3 is 14 amino acids long. The V end was cut by 7 bases, the J end by 2 bases, with 13 bases between. Per germline, CDR1 SNHLY and CDR2 FYNNEI. CDR3: CASTPGVLTDTQYF. CDR3 sequence (DNA): TGTGCCAGCACCCCGGGGGTCCTCACAGATACGCAGTATTTT.

The rearrangement joins TRBV4-2 to TRBJ1-1; TRBD1 matches at 8 bases. The V gene end was trimmed by 1 base and the J gene end by 4 bases; junction bases not matched to a gene: 5. Germline-derived CDR1 and CDR2 are LGHNA and YNFKEQ. The CDR3 contains 15 residues. The CDR3 loop is CASSQVGQGGTEAFF. In nucleotides, the CDR3 is TGTGCCAGCAGCCAAGTCGGACAGGGAGGCACTGAAGCTTTCTTT.

About this clone: The junction does not match germline at one end; this may be a read error. The V and J genes are TRBV7-8 and TRBJ1-5, with D possibly TRBD1 on 5 matching bases. CDR3 size: 14 residues. Per the germline V gene, CDR1 is SGHVS and CDR2 is FQNEAQ. DNA of the CDR3: TGTGCCAGCAGTTTAGGACAAAAAAATCAGCCCCAGCATTTT. Protein product: CASSLGQKNQPQHF. The full variable domain, rest sourced from reference TRBV7-8 and TRBJ1-5, is GAGVSQSPRYKVAKRGQDVALRCDPISGHVSLFWYQQALGQGPEFLTYFQNEAQLDKSGLPSDRFFAERPEGSVSTLKIQRTQQEDSAVYLCASSLGQKNQPQHFGDGTRLSIL.

The V and J genes are TRBV5-1 and TRBJ2-3, with 7 bases identical to TRBD2. V was clipped by 0 bases and J by 2 bases; unmatched bases: 6. Germline lookup yields CDR1 SGHRS and CDR2 YFSETQ. The CDR3 runs to 16 residues. The DNA of the CDR3 is TGCGCCAGCAGCTTGGGGGCGGGAGCCTACACAGATACGCAGTATTTT. Its protein product is CASSLGAGAYTDTQYF.

The J gene is TRBJ2-1, the V gene TRBV7-3; TRBD2 matches at 8 bases. Germline CDR1 is SGHTA and CDR2 is FQGTGA. V gave up 1 base and J gave up 0 bases; unmatched junction bases: 8. This CDR3 spans 18 amino acids. The CDR3 is CASSLKPSGSSSYNEQFF. CDR3 sequence (DNA): TGTGCCAGCAGCTTAAAGCCTAGCGGGTCGAGCTCCTACAATGAGCAGTTCTTC.

The count of this clone is one. The rearrangement links TRBV2 to TRBJ2-3; D is perhaps TRBD2 (6 bases). Per the germline V gene, CDR1 is SNHLY and CDR2 is FYNNEI. This CDR3 is 16 amino acids long. The ends were cut back, 6 bases at V and 2 bases at J, with 18 bases in the middle. CDR3 nucleotide sequence: TGTGCCAGCAGGTCCGGGACTGGGGGTCACACAGATACGCAGTATTTT. Translating gives CASRSGTGGHTDTQYF.

This sequence joins TRBV7-3 and TRBJ2-2, with 7 bases fitting TRBD1. V shed 5 bases and J 2 bases; nucleotides not matched to a gene: 11. The CDR3 sequence is 17 residues long. CDR1 and CDR2 from the germline V gene are SGHTA and FQGTGA. Written as DNA, the CDR3 is TGTGCCAGCAGCCGTCTACCCCGACAGGGAAACACCGGGGAGCTGTTTTTT. It is translated as CASSRLPRQGNTGELFF.

V and J are TRBV19 and TRBJ1-1; D gene unclear. There are 15 residues in the CDR3. Trimming took off 4 bases at V and 1 base at J, with 13 bases between the two ends. Germline lookup yields CDR1 LNHDA and CDR2 SQIVND (reference sequence). Here the CDR3 DNA reads TGTGCCAGTAGTACACGACCGGCGGGGAACACTGAAGCTTTCTTT. Its protein product is CASSTRPAGNTEAFF.

The J gene is TRBJ1-1, the V gene TRBV6-5; D ambiguous. V dropped 2 bases and J dropped 2 bases, with 9 bases sitting between them. This CDR3 is 14 amino acids long. CDR1 MNHEY and CDR2 SVGAGI come from the germline V gene. CDR3 sequence (DNA): TGTGCCAGCAGTTACCCGCGGGTAAACACTGAAGCTTTCTTT. This translates into CASSYPRVNTEAFF.

The chain couples TRBV7-9 to TRBJ1-6, with D unclear. The CDR3 is made up of 14 amino acids. V was shortened by 0 bases and J by 10 bases, with 10 bases between the two germline ends. The V gene's germline CDR1 is SEHNR and CDR2 FQNEAQ (reference sequence). The CDR3 is CASSLAASYSPLHF. CDR3 in DNA: TGTGCCAGCAGCTTAGCGGCATCTTACTCACCCCTCCACTTT.

The V call is TRBV5-4, the J call TRBJ2-5; TRBD2 matches 8 bases. This CDR3 has 14 amino acids. J was trimmed by 5 bases and V by 5 bases; bases with no gene match: 8. Germline V gene data show CDR1 as SGHNT and CDR2 as YYREEE (reference sequence). CDR3 DNA: TGTGCCAGCAGTCTAGCGGGCCTGGGGGAGACCCAGTACTTC. This gives the protein CASSLAGLGETQYF.

CDR3: CASSYLGRLYGYTF. DNA for the CDR3: TGTGCCAGCAGTTACCTCGGCAGACTCTATGGCTACACCTTC. The rearrangement joins TRBV6-5 to TRBJ1-2; D uncertain. The V gene lost 2 bases and the J gene lost 4 bases, with 11 bases spanning the gap. Germline CDR1 reads MNHEY; CDR2 reads SVGAGI. The CDR3 consists of 14 residues.

V usage is TRBV6-2 or TRBV6-3 and J usage is TRBJ2-1; no clear D gene. V gave up 2 bases and J gave up 4 bases, with 9 bases separating them. Germline V gives CDR1 MNHEY, CDR2 SVGEGT. The CDR3 totals 14 residues. Here the CDR3 reads CASSYVAEYNEQFF. The CDR3 DNA follows: TGTGCCAGCAGTTACGTGGCCGAATACAATGAGCAGTTCTTC.

V gene TRBV29-1 combines with J gene TRBJ2-5; 10 bases map to TRBD1. The CDR3 extends over 13 amino acids. CDR1 and CDR2 from the germline V gene are SQVTM and ANQGSEA. The V and J ends lost 7 bases and 5 bases, in that order; junction bases with no gene match: 7. CDR3 nucleotides: TGCAGCGCCCGACAGGGGGCTGTGGAGACCCAGTACTTC. Protein sequence: CSARQGAVETQYF.

The chain has TRBV5-1 and TRBJ2-3, with D perhaps TRBD2 (6 bases). CDR3 size: 14 residues. Trimming took 3 bases from V and 1 from J, leaving 9 bases between them. Looked up from germline, CDR1 is SGHRS and CDR2 is YFSETQ. The CDR3 loop reads CASSSQRGTDTQYF. The CDR3 DNA reads as TGCGCCAGCAGCTCCCAGCGGGGCACAGATACGCAGTATTTT.

This clone was detected only a few times. This rearrangement joins TRBV5-4 to TRBJ2-7; TRBD1 aligns across 9 bases. V was clipped by 3 bases and J by 2 bases; unmatched bases: 6. Germline V gene data show CDR1 as SGHNT and CDR2 as YYREEE (reference sequence). CDR3 length equals 15 residues. The CDR3 DNA is TGTGCCAGCAGCTCACCGGGACAGGGTGCCTACGAGCAGTACTTC. Translation gives CASSSPGQGAYEQYF.

This chain joins TRBV6-5 and TRBJ1-4; D call uncertain. The CDR3 has 11 amino acids. CDR1 is MNHEY, CDR2 SVGAGI, per germline. The germline V and J ends were trimmed by 6 bases and 6 bases, with 5 bases remaining between them. This CDR3 reads CASRRDEKLFF. In DNA form, the CDR3 reads TGTGCCAGCAGGCGTGATGAAAAACTGTTTTTT.

Only one count was recorded for this clone. Other DNA sequences in this sample translate to the same CDR3. The chain links TRBV19 to TRBJ1-5, with 11 bases fitting TRBD1. Germline assignment: CDR1 LNHDA and CDR2 SQIVND (reference sequence). The CDR3 consists of 15 residues. The trim removed 2 bases at V and 4 bases at J, leaving 1 base unmatched. This CDR3 is CASSIWDRGNQPQHF. The CDR3 DNA is TGTGCCAGTAGTATATGGGACAGGGGGAATCAGCCCCAGCATTTT.

This chain joins TRBV10-1 and TRBJ2-2; D gene ambiguous. Trimming pared 0 bases from V and 4 bases from J, leaving 9 bases between. Germline CDR1 reads WNHNN; CDR2 reads SYGVQD (reference sequence). CDR3 length equals 15 residues. CDR3 coding DNA: TGCGCCAGCAGTGAGTCGAGACTGCGCACCGGGGAGCTGTTTTTT. Its translation: CASSESRLRTGELFF.

The chain recombines TRBV28 with TRBJ2-3; TRBD1 aligns across 7 bases. V gave up 5 bases and J gave up 0 bases; unmatched junction bases: 8. This CDR3 has 16 amino acids. The germline V gene encodes CDR1 MDHEN and CDR2 SYDVKM. CDR3 in amino acids: CASSTRGTASTDTQYF. CDR3 bases: TGTGCCAGCAGTACCCGAGGGACAGCAAGCACAGATACGCAGTATTTT.

In nucleotides, the CDR3 is TGTGCCAGCAACCCCCGGGGGAACACCGGGGAGCTGTTTTTT. Protein: CASNPRGNTGELFF. This chain joins TRBV9 and TRBJ2-2; TRBD2 is a possible D gene (5 bases). Trimming took 6 bases from V and 1 from J, leaving 10 bases between them. The V gene's germline CDR1 is SGDLS and CDR2 YYNGEE. This CDR3 has 14 amino acids.

The chain uses TRBV6-5 and TRBJ2-7; a weak D match, TRBD1 (5 bases). The germline V gene encodes CDR1 MNHEY and CDR2 SVGAGI. This CDR3 region has 11 residues. V was shortened by 7 bases and J by 5 bases, with 9 bases between the two germline ends. Here the CDR3 reads CASKGPNEQYF. CDR3 DNA sequence: TGTGCCAGCAAGGGGCCCAACGAGCAGTACTTC.

This chain connects TRBV3-1 (or the pseudogene TRBV3-2) to TRBJ2-5; no definite D call. Trimming took off 0 bases at V and 4 bases at J, with 12 bases between the two ends. The germline V gene has CDR1 LGHDT and CDR2 YNNKEL (reference sequence). The CDR3 is 15 amino acids. The CDR3 loop reads CASSQEGTGGETQYF. In DNA form, the CDR3 reads TGTGCCAGCAGCCAAGAGGGTACCGGCGGAGAGACCCAGTACTTC.

The chain couples TRBV18 to TRBJ1-5; D may be TRBD1 (6 bases). The germline V gene has CDR1 KGHSH and CDR2 LQKENI. V was clipped by 3 bases and J by 8 bases, with 14 bases between them. The length of the CDR3 is 14 residues. CDR3 nucleotides: TGTGCCAGCTCACCTTCGACAGGCCTTGAGCCCCAGCATTTT. Translation: CASSPSTGLEPQHF.

This clone was observed a few times. The gene calls are TRBV19 and TRBJ1-1; D is undetermined. The CDR3 contains 14 residues. The V end was cut by 7 bases, the J end by 4 bases, with 16 bases between. Germline loops: CDR1 LNHDA, CDR2 SQIVND (reference sequence). As DNA, the CDR3 is TGTGCCAGTATAGAAGGAGGGCTCCGCACTGAAGCTTTCTTT. This gives the protein CASIEGGLRTEAFF. The full variable domain, in which reference TRBV19 and TRBJ1-1 provide the parts outside the CDR3, is DGGITQSPKYLFRKEGQNVTLSCEQNLNHDAMYWYRQDPGQGLRLIYYSQIVNDFQKGDIAEGYSVSREKKESFPLTVTSAQKNPTAFYLCASIEGGLRTEAFFGQGTRLTVV.

The CDR3 nucleotides read TGTGCCACCAGTGACTCCGACAGGGATCAGCCCCAGCATTTT. This codes for CATSDSDRDQPQHF. The V call is TRBV24-1, the J call TRBJ1-5; the match to TRBD1 covers 7 bases. Trimming at V came to 4 bases and at J to 5 bases, leaving 4 bases not matched to a gene. CDR1 and CDR2 from the germline V gene are KGHDR and SFDVKD. The CDR3 loop spans 14 amino acids.

The gene calls are TRBV15 and TRBJ1-2; 7 bases agree with TRBD1. The CDR3 covers 15 residues. V lost 5 bases, J lost 5 bases, and 11 bases stayed unmatched. The germline V gene has CDR1 LNHNV and CDR2 YYDKDF (reference sequence). The CDR3 loop is CATSARQGGRYGYTF. The DNA for the CDR3 is TGTGCCACCAGCGCCCGACAGGGAGGTCGGTATGGCTACACCTTC.

The chain recombines TRBV10-2 with TRBJ2-7; TRBD1 might be the D (6 bases). The CDR3 length is 15 residues. The V gene's germline CDR1 is WSHSY and CDR2 SAAADI. Trimming removed 3 bases at V and 6 bases at J, with 18 bases between. The DNA for the CDR3 is TGCGCCAGCAGTGACGAGGGCAGGGGTCTGAGCGAGCAGTACTTC. Amino acid sequence: CASSDEGRGLSEQYF.